The following is a T cell receptor beta chain sequence with its context. Sequenced by immunoSEQ multiplex PCR; TCRdb stores in-frame clones only, minus some. The repertoire consists of about 1.1 million clones, with approximately 75% occurring once and the leading ten covering about 0.89%. Nashville, Tennessee was home to all donors, each a Caucasian adult. The data belong to a study of shared clonotypes between healthy human individuals. Study context: Three plates were used per donor for CD4 naive, three for CD4 memory, two for CD8 naive and one for CD8 memory.

The CDR3 is 18 amino acids. In germline, CDR1 is SEHNR, CDR2 FQNEAQ (reference sequence). J lost 3 bases, V lost 5 bases, and 11 bases had no gene match. The chain has TRBV7-9 and TRBJ2-2; 11 positions match TRBD2. This receptor was obtained from a man aged 18 to 30 in good health. Some clones in this sample may be carry-over from other donors' samples. The sequencing sample was made of memory CD4+ T cells from PBMCs. As for subset: CD45RA-negative fraction. The DNA of the CDR3 is TGTGCCAGCAGCCCCGGGACTAGCGGAAAGATGGACACCGGGGAGCTGTTTTTT. It encodes CASSPGTSGKMDTGELFF.